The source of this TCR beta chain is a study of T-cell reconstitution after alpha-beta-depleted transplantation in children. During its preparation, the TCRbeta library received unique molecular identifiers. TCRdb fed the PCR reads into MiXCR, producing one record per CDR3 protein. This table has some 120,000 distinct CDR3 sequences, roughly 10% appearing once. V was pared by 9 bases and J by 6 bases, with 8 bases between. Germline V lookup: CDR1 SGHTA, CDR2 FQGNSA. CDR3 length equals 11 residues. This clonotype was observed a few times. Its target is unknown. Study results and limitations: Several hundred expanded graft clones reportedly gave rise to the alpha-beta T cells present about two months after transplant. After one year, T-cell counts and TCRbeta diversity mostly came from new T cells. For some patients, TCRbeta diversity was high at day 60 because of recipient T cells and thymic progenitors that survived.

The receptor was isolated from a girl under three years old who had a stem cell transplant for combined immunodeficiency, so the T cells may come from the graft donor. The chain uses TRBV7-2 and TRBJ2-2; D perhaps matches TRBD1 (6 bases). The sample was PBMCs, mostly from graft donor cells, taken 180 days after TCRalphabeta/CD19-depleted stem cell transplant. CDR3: CASQGPGELFF. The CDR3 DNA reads TGTGCCAGTCAGGGGCCCGGGGAGCTGTTTTTT.